The clone carrying this TCR beta chain was seen many times. Its antigen remains unknown. The entry originates in a study of molecular identifiers for immune sequencing clone quantification. The germline V gene has CDR1 SQVTM and CDR2 ANQGSEA. V lost 4 bases to trimming and J lost 0 bases, with 4 bases between them. The CDR3 is 11 amino acids. Libraries from naive CD8 cells were generated from approximately 22,000 to 940,000 sorted cells (with 10%, 30% or 50% RNA). For naive CD8 T cells, sorting used the CD8+CD4-CCR7+CD45RA+ phenotype. Generation of bulk TCR libraries relied on previously described methods and listed TCR primers. Each CDR3 protein is one row after TCRdb ran MiXCR on the PCR reads. The sample lists some 680,000 distinct CDR3 sequences; about 25% were seen once. Whole-study findings and limits: Clones exceeding 20 RNA copies carried over 99% of effector molecules but under 1% of naive-cell molecules.

The rearrangement links TRBV29-1 to TRBJ2-7; D not certain. This sequence was found in a human donor in good health. Some libraries in this study had Jurkat cell RNA spiked in. The material sequenced was naive CD8+ T cells from blood, with Jurkat cell RNA spiked in. Subset in this sample: FACS-sorted CD8+CD4-CCR7+CD45RA+ naive T cells. CDR3 in amino acids: CSVGSSYEQYF. The CDR3 DNA reads TGCAGCGTTGGCAGCTCCTACGAGCAGTACTTC.